This passage covers 27 T cell receptor beta chains from one sample sequenced in a study of early stage breast cancer tumors. TCRdb's copy holds only in-frame clones and misses some; the assay was immunoSEQ multiplex PCR. The sample lists 25,000 to 35,000 clones; roughly four fifths were seen once. The material sequenced was blood. Receptor source: a person in their 40s with breast cancer.

The rearrangement joins TRBV7-8 to TRBJ2-7, with a weak D call TRBD1 (6 bases). The CDR3 length is 13 residues. Looked up from germline, CDR1 is SGHVS and CDR2 is FQNEAQ. With 2 bases removed from V and 7 bases from J, the gap between germline ends came to 12 bases. The CDR3 protein is CASSLTLGTEQYF. The CDR3 nucleotides are TGTGCCAGCAGCTTAACGTTGGGGACAGAGCAGTACTTC.

The genes are TRBV27 and TRBJ2-5; D may be TRBD1 or TRBD2 (7 bases each). Germline lookup yields CDR1 MNHEY and CDR2 SMNVEV (reference sequence). The CDR3 has 14 amino acids. Trimming removed 3 bases from V and 2 bases from J, with 10 bases in between. Written as DNA, the CDR3 is TGTGCCAGCAGTTTCCAGGGGGGGCAAGAGACCCAGTACTTC. Protein product: CASSFQGGQETQYF.

The chain is built from TRBV5-5 and TRBJ1-3; no clear D gene. Germline V lookup: CDR1 SGHKS, CDR2 YYEKEE (reference sequence). The CDR3 consists of 15 residues. Trimming shortened V by 6 bases and J by 0 bases, and 13 bases separated the two germline ends. The CDR3 nucleotides are TGTGCCAGCAAAGTGTCGGTCTCCTCTGGAAACACCATATATTTT. Translating gives CASKVSVSSGNTIYF. The entire variable domain, with the rest obtained from reference TRBV5-5 and TRBJ1-3, is as follows: DAGVTQSPTHLIKTRGQQVTLRCSPISGHKSVSWYQQVLGQGPQFIFQYYEKEERGRGNFPDRFSARQFPNYSSELNVNALLLGDSALYLCASKVSVSSGNTIYFGEGSWLTVV.

This clone was observed a handful of times. The chain carries TRBV5-6 and TRBJ1-4; 9 positions match TRBD1. There are 19 residues in the CDR3. Germline values: CDR1 SGHDT, CDR2 YYEEEE. The J segment lost 4 bases and the V segment lost 0 bases, leaving 13 bases of the junction unmatched. The CDR3 spells CASSLGPGTGGPGNEKLFF. CDR3 in DNA: TGTGCCAGCAGCTTGGGACCGGGAACAGGGGGCCCCGGTAATGAAAAACTGTTTTTT.

This chain joins TRBV19 and TRBJ2-7; TRBD1 agrees at 9 bases. This CDR3 region has 14 residues. J was trimmed by 1 base and V by 6 bases; bases with no gene match: 4. The germline V gene encodes CDR1 LNHDA and CDR2 SQIVND (reference sequence). CDR3 region: CASSPGTGSYEQYF. As DNA, the CDR3 is TGTGCCAGTAGCCCCGGGACAGGGTCCTACGAGCAGTACTTC.

This clone was seen only once. The genes are TRBV6-7 and TRBJ2-2; D gene uncertain. TRBV6-7 is sorted into the ORF group, with uncertain function. Trimming pared 6 bases from V and 1 base from J, leaving 9 bases between. This CDR3 contains 14 residues. The CDR3 loop is CASRSQLNTGELFF. The CDR3 DNA sequence: TGTGCCAGCAGATCCCAACTGAACACCGGGGAGCTGTTTTTT.

This clone was seen a few times. This chain uses TRBV29-1 with TRBJ2-3; 9 bases line up with TRBD1. Per germline, CDR1 SQVTM and CDR2 ANQGSEA. V lost 7 bases, J lost 4 bases, and 6 bases stayed unmatched. This CDR3 spans 13 amino acids. In DNA form, the CDR3 reads TGCAGCGCAGACGGACAGGGGTCAGATACGCAGTATTTT. Translating it yields CSADGQGSDTQYF.

The chain combines TRBV11-1 with TRBJ2-3, with D unresolved. The length of the CDR3 is 14 residues. The germline V gene encodes CDR1 SGHAT and CDR2 FQDESV (reference sequence). The V end lost 5 bases, the J end lost 5 bases, and 14 bases lay between the germline ends. The CDR3 coding sequence is TGTGCCAGCAGCCAACGACAAGGTAGAGATACGCAGTATTTT. Its protein is CASSQRQGRDTQYF.

This chain connects TRBV11-2 to TRBJ2-1; the match to TRBD1 covers 10 bases. After removal of 1 base from V and 10 bases from J, the junction contained 7 bases not matched to a gene. The CDR3 contains 15 residues. Germline CDR1 SGHAT, CDR2 FQNNGV. CDR3 in amino acids: CASSLGVDRGREQFF. The CDR3 DNA is TGTGCCAGCAGCTTAGGGGTAGACAGGGGGCGAGAGCAGTTCTTC.

This clone appeared a few times. The gene calls are TRBV7-8 and TRBJ1-1, with no clear D. CDR3 length: 14 amino acids. V dropped 1 base and J dropped 1 base, with 7 bases sitting between them. Per germline, CDR1 SGHVS and CDR2 FQNEAQ. In DNA form, the CDR3 reads TGTGCCAGCAGCTTAGGAGGGTCGAACACTGAAGCTTTCTTT. It translates to CASSLGGSNTEAFF.

The chain carries TRBV2 and TRBJ2-7; 13 bases line up with TRBD2. Trimming removed 5 bases from V and 4 bases from J; junction bases left unmatched: 2. Germline lookup yields CDR1 SNHLY and CDR2 FYNNEI. The CDR3 spans 14 residues. CDR3 in amino acids: CASSWTSGRYEQYF. The DNA for the CDR3 is TGTGCCAGCAGTTGGACTAGCGGGAGATACGAGCAGTACTTC.

The chain combines TRBV19 with TRBJ1-2; D is undetermined. Germline V gene sequence: CDR1 LNHDA, CDR2 SQIVND (reference sequence). CDR3 size: 16 residues. Between the trimmed V and J ends, which lost 8 bases and 0 bases, there was a span of 19 bases. The CDR3 nucleotides read TGTGCCAGTTTCAACCCTTCCATAAAAGCTAACTATGGCTACACCTTC. Translating it yields CASFNPSIKANYGYTF.

The rearrangement links TRBV5-1 to TRBJ1-2; D perhaps matches TRBD1 (6 bases). V shed 4 bases and J shed 3 bases, with 19 bases lying between them. CDR3 size: 16 residues. CDR1 and CDR2 (germline): SGHRS, YFSETQ. The CDR3 loop reads CASSPGTRNEDYGYTF. CDR3 nucleotides: TGCGCCAGCAGCCCAGGGACACGGAACGAAGACTATGGCTACACCTTC.

The chain couples TRBV6-1 to TRBJ1-3; D is undetermined. The CDR3 extends over 12 amino acids. V was pared by 6 bases and J by 4 bases, with 7 bases between. The V gene's germline CDR1 is MNHNS and CDR2 SASEGT. DNA for the CDR3: TGTGCCAGCAGGATTCAAGGAAACACCATATATTTT. This gives the protein CASRIQGNTIYF.

The genes are TRBV18 and TRBJ2-7; TRBD2 might be the D (5 bases). Germline V gene sequence: CDR1 KGHSH, CDR2 LQKENI. The CDR3 sequence is 12 residues long. Deletions cut 4 bases from V and 6 bases from J, with 10 bases between. CDR3 bases: TGTGCCAGCTCACGTGAGGGAAGCGAGCAGTACTTC. It specifies CASSREGSEQYF.

The J gene is TRBJ1-5, the V gene TRBV15; 8 nucleotides agree with TRBD1. Trimming at V came to 3 bases and at J to 7 bases, leaving 5 bases not matched to a gene. The CDR3 is 14 amino acids. Looked up from germline, CDR1 is LNHNV and CDR2 is YYDKDF (reference sequence). The CDR3 nucleotides read TGTGCCACCAGCAGGGCGACAGGGGAACAGCCCCAGCATTTT. This sequence encodes CATSRATGEQPQHF. Full variable domain (rest looked up from reference TRBV15 and TRBJ1-5): DAMVIQNPRYQVTQFGKPVTLSCSQTLNHNVMYWYQQKSSQAPKLLFHYYDKDFNNEADTPDNFQSRRPNTSFCFLDIRSPGLGDTAMYLCATSRATGEQPQHFGDGTRLSIL.

This clone was counted only a few times. This rearrangement joins TRBV7-2 to TRBJ2-7, with TRBD2 identical over 12 bases. CDR3 size: 15 residues. Germline CDR1 and CDR2: SGHTA and FQGNSA. J was trimmed by 4 bases and V by 6 bases; bases with no gene match: 7. For the CDR3, the DNA is TGTGCCAGCAGTCTAGCGGGAGGGCCATCTTACGAGCAGTACTTC. This translates into CASSLAGGPSYEQYF.

This chain links TRBV27 with TRBJ1-3; 9 bases match TRBD1. There are 18 residues in the CDR3. The J segment lost 4 bases and the V segment lost 3 bases, leaving 13 bases of the junction unmatched. Germline assignment: CDR1 MNHEY and CDR2 SMNVEV (reference sequence). CDR3 sequence reads: CASSFPSPTGGAGNTIYF. CDR3 in DNA: TGTGCCAGCAGTTTCCCCTCTCCTACAGGGGGCGCGGGAAACACCATATATTTT.

The chain has TRBV9 and TRBJ2-3, with D uncertain. V was pared by 4 bases and J by 5 bases, with 11 bases between. The CDR3 covers 13 residues. Per germline, CDR1 SGDLS and CDR2 YYNGEE. DNA of the CDR3: TGTGCCAGCAGCCCCCCCGGTGGAGATACGCAGTATTTT. As protein: CASSPPGGDTQYF.

V is TRBV10-3 and J is TRBJ1-1, with TRBD1 matching over 10 bases. Germline-derived CDR1 and CDR2 are ENHRY and SYGVKD. With V trimmed by 2 bases and J by 4 bases, 4 bases remained unmatched. The CDR3 has 15 residues. The CDR3 spells CAISEDDRGLTEAFF. As DNA, the CDR3 is TGTGCCATCAGTGAGGATGACAGGGGGCTCACTGAAGCTTTCTTT.

This clone has just one count. V and J are TRBV11-2 and TRBJ2-6; weak D call: TRBD2 (6 bases). The CDR3 has 14 residues. CDR1 is SGHAT and CDR2 is FQNNGV in the germline V gene. Between the trimmed V and J ends, which lost 9 bases and 0 bases, there was a span of 9 bases. The CDR3 loop reads CASTGSSGANVLTF. The DNA of the CDR3 is TGTGCCAGTACCGGGAGCTCTGGGGCCAACGTCCTGACTTTC.

V gene TRBV5-4 combines with J gene TRBJ2-1, with D perhaps TRBD2 (6 bases). The CDR3 sequence is 15 residues long. Trimming took 0 bases from V and 0 from J, leaving 7 bases between them. Per the germline V gene, CDR1 is SGHNT and CDR2 is YYREEE (reference sequence). The CDR3: CASSLGGASYNEQFF. Written as DNA, the CDR3 is TGTGCCAGCAGCTTGGGCGGGGCCTCCTACAATGAGCAGTTCTTC.

As to this clone: Mismatch with germline at one junction end may stem from a read error. The V call is TRBV7-2, the J call TRBJ2-7, with TRBD1 matching 9 bases. The germline CDR1 and CDR2 sequences are SGHTA and FQGNSA. This CDR3 region has 16 residues. The CDR3 nucleotides are TGTGCCAGCAGCATAGCCAAACCGGGACAGGGATACGAGCAGTACTTC. This codes for CASSIAKPGQGYEQYF.

The V and J genes are TRBV5-1 and TRBJ1-2, with TRBD1 matching over 9 bases. CDR3 length: 14 residues. Looked up from germline, CDR1 is SGHRS and CDR2 is YFSETQ. Trimming cost V 0 bases and J 6 bases; bases outside gene matches: 3. The CDR3 reads CASSLAGQGDGYTF. CDR3 DNA: TGCGCCAGCAGCTTGGCGGGACAGGGTGATGGCTACACCTTC.

The chain links TRBV2 to TRBJ1-1, with D uncertain. Germline V gene sequence: CDR1 SNHLY, CDR2 FYNNEI. This CDR3 region has 13 residues. With 4 bases removed from V and 3 bases from J, the gap between germline ends came to 9 bases. The CDR3 sequence is CASSVGSHTEAFF. CDR3 nucleotide sequence: TGTGCCAGCAGTGTAGGGTCTCACACTGAAGCTTTCTTT.

V usage is TRBV4-3 and J usage is TRBJ1-5, with 7 bases aligning to TRBD1. The CDR3 has 15 residues. V trimming: 1 base; J trimming: 4 bases; junction bases outside the gene matches: 4. From germline, CDR1 is LGHNA and CDR2 YSLEER. This CDR3 reads CASSQVRGRNQPQHF. CDR3 coding DNA: TGCGCCAGCAGCCAAGTTAGGGGGCGGAATCAGCCCCAGCATTTT.

In its sample, this clone was seen a few times. V gene TRBV4-3 combines with J gene TRBJ1-4; D is possibly TRBD1 (5 bases). Germline V lookup: CDR1 LGHNA, CDR2 YSLEER. CDR3 length equals 17 residues. V was trimmed by 0 bases and J by 7 bases, leaving 18 bases between them. The CDR3 DNA sequence: TGCGCCAGCAGCCAAGATCACGGGACCCTCGTCGGTGAAAAACTGTTTTTT. As protein: CASSQDHGTLVGEKLFF.